Presented here are 8 T cell receptor beta chains from one specimen sequenced in a study of blood T cell repertoires in COVID-19. Clones were sequenced by immunoSEQ multiplex PCR, and TCRdb holds only the in-frame ones, with some missing. The data hold approximately 260,000 clones, with 65% to 90% observed a single time. Material for sequencing was peripheral blood. These receptors all come from an elderly woman with active or convalescent COVID-19.

The chain links TRBV27 to TRBJ2-2; D remains ambiguous. Germline V CDR1 and CDR2: MNHEY, SMNVEV (reference sequence). V was shortened by 2 bases and J by 5 bases, with 9 bases between the two germline ends. This CDR3 region has 14 residues. CDR3: CASSLMAGTGELFF. For the CDR3, the DNA is TGTGCCAGCAGTTTAATGGCAGGTACCGGGGAGCTGTTTTTT.

The J gene is TRBJ1-2, the V gene TRBV6-1; 8 bases line up with TRBD1. Germline V gene sequence: CDR1 MNHNS, CDR2 SASEGT. V was pared by 2 bases and J by 4 bases, with 6 bases of the junction left unmatched. The CDR3 runs 15 residues. This CDR3 reads CASSERTGNTYGYTF. CDR3 DNA: TGTGCCAGCAGTGAAAGGACAGGGAATACCTATGGCTACACCTTC.

This clone was seen only a few times. The rearrangement links TRBV19 to TRBJ1-6; TRBD1 is a possible D gene (5 bases). Trimming removed 11 bases from V and 4 bases from J, with 15 bases in between. Per the germline V gene, CDR1 is LNHDA and CDR2 is SQIVND (reference sequence). The CDR3 is 14 residues long. Here the CDR3 reads CARRGTGYNSPLHF. In DNA form, the CDR3 reads TGTGCCCGCCGGGGGACTGGTTATAATTCACCCCTCCACTTT. The variable domain in full, completed from reference TRBV19 and TRBJ1-6, reads DGGITQSPKYLFRKEGQNVTLSCEQNLNHDAMYWYRQDPGQGLRLIYYSQIVNDFQKGDIAEGYSVSREKKESFPLTVTSAQKNPTAFYLCARRGTGYNSPLHFGNGTRLTVT.

This clone has ten or more counts. The CDR3 DNA is TGTGCCAGCAGTTCGCGACAGGGCAGGGATACGCAGTATTTT. Translated: CASSSRQGRDTQYF. This chain links TRBV27 with TRBJ2-3; 7 positions agree with TRBD1. Losses at the gene ends were 4 bases for V and 6 bases for J; bases not matched to a gene: 7. Germline V gene sequence: CDR1 MNHEY, CDR2 SMNVEV (reference sequence). The CDR3 spans 14 residues.

This clone showed up just once. The rearrangement links TRBV7-9 to TRBJ2-7; a weak D match, TRBD2 (5 bases). CDR3 size: 13 residues. Trimming shortened V by 4 bases and J by 1 base, and 8 bases separated the two germline ends. CDR1 is SEHNR and CDR2 is FQNEAQ in the germline V gene (reference sequence). Here the CDR3 DNA reads TGTGCCAGCAGCTCCCGGGATTCCTACGAGCAGTACTTC. Amino acid sequence: CASSSRDSYEQYF.

J is TRBJ2-5 and V is TRBV24-1, with 8 bases identical to TRBD1. Losses at the gene ends were 9 bases for V and 5 bases for J; bases not matched to a gene: 10. Germline values: CDR1 KGHDR, CDR2 SFDVKD. The CDR3 has 14 residues. The CDR3 DNA follows: TGTGCCACCGCGCCCCAGGGGGCCGGGGAGACCCAGTACTTC. Translation gives CATAPQGAGETQYF.

Here the CDR3 reads CASSLQAIGDSPLHF. In DNA, the CDR3 is TGTGCCAGCAGCCTACAGGCCATTGGGGATTCACCCCTCCACTTT. The rearrangement uses TRBV27 and TRBJ1-6, with a weak D call TRBD1 (5 bases). With 6 bases removed from V and 8 bases from J, the gap between germline ends came to 17 bases. CDR3 length equals 15 residues. Germline V gene sequence: CDR1 MNHEY, CDR2 SMNVEV (reference sequence).

V is TRBV28 and J is TRBJ2-5, with TRBD2 matching over 7 bases. V lost 5 bases to trimming and J lost 2 bases; unmatched junction nucleotides: 8. CDR3 size: 15 residues. Germline CDR1 MDHEN, CDR2 SYDVKM. The CDR3 region has the DNA TGTGCCAGCAGTGACCCGCCTAGCGGACAAGAGACCCAGTACTTC. It encodes CASSDPPSGQETQYF.